This T cell receptor beta chain was captured by sequencing in a study of T cells after yellow fever vaccination. Germline V gives CDR1 LGHNA, CDR2 YNFKEQ. The CDR3 is 16 amino acids. V shed 4 bases and J 0 bases; nucleotides not matched to a gene: 5. TCRdb redid the calling of the 5' RACE reads with MiXCR, one entry per CDR3 protein. This table has over 100,000 distinct CDR3 sequences, 8.4% appearing once. This clonotype was detected ten times or more. The sequence was collected from a man younger than 45 who received the YFV17D yellow fever vaccine. This chain uses TRBV4-2 with TRBJ2-1; 8 bases fit TRBD2. The sample in question was CD8+ T cells sorted from PBMCs, obtained 45 days after the yellow fever booster vaccination. The CDR3 bases are TGTGCCAGCAGCCGAAAAAGCGGGAGCTCCTACAATGAGCAGTTCTTC. Encoded protein: CASSRKSGSSYNEQFF.